This TCR beta chain was recovered during a study of T cell responses to AZD1222 COVID-19 vaccine. Repertoires were generated with immunoSEQ multiplex PCR, while TCRdb's copy carries only in-frame clones and drops some. The sample lists 140,000 to 150,000 clones, roughly nine tenths occurring once. Germline loops: CDR1 SGHAT, CDR2 FQNNGV. The CDR3 spans 16 residues. The V end was cut by 0 bases, the J end by 4 bases, with 13 bases between. The TCR originated in an adult in good health. This chain links TRBV11-2 with TRBJ2-1; perhaps TRBD1 as D (6 bases). Sequenced here: peripheral blood, sampled on day 0 of AZD1222 vaccination. CDR3 in amino acids: CASSLDAGVGYNEQFF. Here the CDR3 DNA reads TGTGCCAGCAGCTTAGATGCAGGGGTGGGTTACAATGAGCAGTTCTTC.